The sequence of this T cell receptor (beta chain) was determined in a study of blood T cell repertoires in COVID-19. A Seattle source enrolled patients during active infection and followed them longitudinally. The germline CDR1 and CDR2 sequences are MNHEY and SMNVEV (reference sequence). The trim removed 2 bases at V and 6 bases at J, leaving 2 bases unmatched. This CDR3 contains 14 residues. The method was immunoSEQ multiplex PCR; TCRdb's version includes in-frame clones alone and lacks a portion of them. The sample includes approximately 200,000 clones, more than 80% of them seen just once. Sequencing was done on a sample of peripheral blood. This clonotype originated in a woman at least 80 years old with COVID-19, enrolled during active disease. The genes are TRBV27 and TRBJ1-5, with TRBD1 matching over 9 bases. CDR3 coding DNA: TGTGCCAGCAGTTTAAACAGGGGGCGTCAGCCCCAGCATTTT. Amino acid sequence: CASSLNRGRQPQHF.